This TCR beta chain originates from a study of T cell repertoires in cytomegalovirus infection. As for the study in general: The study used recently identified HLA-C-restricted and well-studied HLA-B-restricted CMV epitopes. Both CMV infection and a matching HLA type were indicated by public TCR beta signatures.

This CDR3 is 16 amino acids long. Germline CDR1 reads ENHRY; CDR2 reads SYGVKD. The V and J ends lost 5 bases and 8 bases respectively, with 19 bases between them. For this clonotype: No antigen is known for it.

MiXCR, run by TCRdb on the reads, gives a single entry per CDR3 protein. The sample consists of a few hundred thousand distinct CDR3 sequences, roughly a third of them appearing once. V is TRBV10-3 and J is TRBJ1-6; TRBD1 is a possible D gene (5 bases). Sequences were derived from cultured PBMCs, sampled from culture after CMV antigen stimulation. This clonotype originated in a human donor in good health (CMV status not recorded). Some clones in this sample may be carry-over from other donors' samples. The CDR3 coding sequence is TGTGCCATCAGTCAAGATCGGGGTGTAGGGGATTCACCCCTCCACTTT. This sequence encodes CAISQDRGVGDSPLHF.